One sample yielded the 28 T cell receptor beta chains listed below, sequenced in a study of response to subunit inactivated influenza vaccine. Each CDR3 protein gets one entry after TCRdb re-called the RT-PCR reads with MiXCR. The sample lists hundreds of thousands of distinct CDR3 sequences; 11% to 15% were seen once. The sequencing here drew on PBMCs from blood, taken less than 15 days before vaccination. The receptor set was obtained from a man in his forties or fifties who received an inactivated influenza vaccine.

This chain connects TRBV6-4 to TRBJ2-7, with 7 bases that match TRBD1. The germline CDR1 and CDR2 sequences are MRHNA and SNTAGT. Trimming cost V 0 bases and J 1 base; bases outside gene matches: 9. This CDR3 has 17 amino acids. The CDR3 is CASSDSIRDRVSYEQYF. CDR3 nucleotide sequence: TGTGCCAGCAGTGACTCTATCCGGGACAGAGTATCCTACGAGCAGTACTTC.

The chain has TRBV20-1 and TRBJ2-1; the D gene is possibly TRBD1 (5 bases). V lost 8 bases to trimming and J lost 0 bases, with 14 bases between them. CDR1 is DFQATT and CDR2 is SNEGSKA in the germline V gene (reference sequence). The CDR3 has 14 residues. The CDR3 here is CSPFGASSYNEQFF. The CDR3 nucleotides are TGCAGTCCCTTTGGGGCAAGCTCCTACAATGAGCAGTTCTTC.

This sequence joins TRBV9 and TRBJ2-2, with 10 bases matching TRBD1. The CDR3 consists of 14 residues. CDR1 and CDR2 from the germline V gene are SGDLS and YYNGEE. Trimming at V came to 7 bases and at J to 7 bases, leaving 7 bases not matched to a gene. The CDR3 loop is CASEDRGRGGELFF. CDR3 bases: TGTGCCAGCGAAGACAGGGGGCGCGGCGGGGAGCTGTTTTTT.

The CDR3 reads CASRYTLEGTFEAFF. In nucleotides, the CDR3 is TGTGCCAGCAGGTACACCCTTGAGGGTACCTTTGAAGCTTTCTTT. The chain is built from TRBV6-2 or TRBV6-3 and TRBJ1-1; D gene ambiguous. The germline CDR1 and CDR2 sequences are MNHEY and SVGEGT. The CDR3 runs to 15 residues. Between the trimmed V and J ends, which lost 6 bases and 7 bases, there was a span of 21 bases.

This clonotype occurred a few times. The chain uses TRBV5-1 and TRBJ1-2; 10 positions agree with TRBD1. CDR3 length: 17 amino acids. Germline-derived CDR1 and CDR2 are SGHRS and YFSETQ. With V trimmed by 0 bases and J by 6 bases, 11 bases remained unmatched. The CDR3 is CASSLEGQGLFGDGYTF. CDR3 sequence (DNA): TGCGCCAGCAGCTTGGAGGGACAGGGGCTCTTCGGGGATGGCTACACCTTC.

The V gene is TRBV12-3 or TRBV12-4, the J gene TRBJ2-5, with 8 bases matching TRBD2. This CDR3 is 16 amino acids long. V dropped 7 bases and J dropped 3; count of bases not matched to a gene: 13. CDR3 loop: CASNRSGGRRKETQYF. The CDR3 DNA is TGTGCCAGCAATCGGAGCGGGGGCCGCCGGAAAGAGACCCAGTACTTC.

V is TRBV12-3 or TRBV12-4 and J is TRBJ1-1, with D maybe TRBD1 (5 bases). The CDR3 length is 14 residues. V lost 6 bases, J lost 2 bases, and 13 bases lay in between. Written as DNA, the CDR3 is TGTGCCAGCAGGATGCAGGGTCCTAACACTGAAGCTTTCTTT. It yields the protein CASRMQGPNTEAFF.

This chain uses TRBV11-2 with TRBJ2-3; 11 nucleotides line up with TRBD1. J gave up 0 bases and V 2 bases, and 10 bases lay outside the gene matches. Per germline, CDR1 SGHAT and CDR2 FQNNGV. The CDR3 has 19 amino acids. CDR3 sequence: CASSLLSGQGGTSTDTQYF. The CDR3 DNA reads as TGTGCCAGCAGCTTATTGTCGGGACAGGGGGGGACTAGCACAGATACGCAGTATTTT. The full variable domain, its missing parts supplied by reference TRBV11-2 and TRBJ2-3, is EAGVAQSPRYKIIEKRQSVAFWCNPISGHATLYWYQQILGQGPKLLIQFQNNGVVDDSQLPKDRFSAERLKGVDSTLKIQPAKLEDSAVYLCASSLLSGQGGTSTDTQYFGPGTRLTVL.

This clonotype showed up many times. The genes are TRBV6-1 and TRBJ1-5, with 7 bases aligning to TRBD1. There are 13 residues in the CDR3. The germline CDR1 and CDR2 sequences are MNHNS and SASEGT. Trimming took 6 bases from V and 8 from J; bases not matched to a gene: 7. The CDR3 sequence is CASSWDREEPQHF. CDR3 coding DNA: TGTGCCAGCAGCTGGGACAGAGAAGAGCCCCAGCATTTT.

The table lists this clonotype with a few counts. V and J are TRBV18 and TRBJ1-5, with a tentative D call TRBD1 (5 bases). The CDR3 sequence is 17 residues long. The germline V gene encodes CDR1 KGHSH and CDR2 LQKENI. V lost 8 bases and J 0 bases, leaving 20 bases between the germline ends. The CDR3 loop is CASHTADTDDSNQPQHF. The CDR3 DNA sequence: TGTGCCAGCCACACTGCGGACACCGATGATAGCAATCAGCCCCAGCATTTT.

This clonotype was found a few times. The V and J genes are TRBV6-1 and TRBJ1-4; D call uncertain. V lost 9 bases and J lost 5, with 10 bases in between. The length of the CDR3 is 12 residues. Germline V gives CDR1 MNHNS, CDR2 SASEGT. The chain's CDR3 is CASRGPNEKLFF. CDR3 DNA sequence: TGTGCCAGTAGAGGCCCGAATGAAAAACTGTTTTTT.

This sequence joins TRBV10-3 and TRBJ1-2, with a weak D call TRBD1 (5 bases). The V end lost 4 bases, the J end lost 5 bases, and 8 bases lay between the germline ends. This CDR3 has 12 amino acids. The germline V gene has CDR1 ENHRY and CDR2 SYGVKD. CDR3 sequence (DNA): TGTGCCATCAGTGCCGGGACTTATGGCTACACCTTC. It is translated as CAISAGTYGYTF.

This clonotype was detected ten times or more. The chain carries TRBV5-1 and TRBJ2-3; the match to TRBD2 covers 7 bases. There are 16 residues in the CDR3. Looked up from germline, CDR1 is SGHRS and CDR2 is YFSETQ. V was pared by 7 bases and J by 1 base, with 12 bases of the junction left unmatched. CDR3 bases: TGCGCCAGCTCTCCTGGACTAGATTTACGCACAGATACGCAGTATTTT. Its protein is CASSPGLDLRTDTQYF.

Many counts were recorded for this clonotype. V is TRBV28 and J is TRBJ2-7; 8 nucleotides match TRBD2. The germline V gene has CDR1 MDHEN and CDR2 SYDVKM. Unmatched junction bases numbered 21, after V lost 4 bases and J lost 4 bases. This CDR3 has 19 residues. The CDR3 sequence is CASSSFTMQGTRQLYEQYF. The CDR3 coding sequence is TGTGCCAGCAGTTCCTTTACAATGCAGGGGACTAGGCAACTTTACGAGCAGTACTTC.

This sequence joins TRBV12-3 or TRBV12-4 and TRBJ1-1, with D hard to call. V lost 6 bases, J lost 4 bases, and 15 bases lay in between. This CDR3 has 14 residues. CDR3 in DNA: TGTGCCAGCAGCCCTTCACCATCGGGCACTGAAGCTTTCTTT. This encodes CASSPSPSGTEAFF.

The V gene is TRBV6-6, the J gene TRBJ2-1; 7 positions match TRBD1. V gave up 6 bases and J gave up 3 bases; unmatched junction bases: 11. The CDR3 totals 16 residues. CDR1 and CDR2 from the germline V gene are MNHNY and SVGAGI (reference sequence). Here the CDR3 DNA reads TGTGCCAGCAGCACGACAGGGAATGTGGGCTACAATGAGCAGTTCTTC. Translating it yields CASSTTGNVGYNEQFF.

This clonotype appeared a single time. This sequence joins TRBV2 and TRBJ1-5; D is ambiguous. The CDR3 has 14 residues. Deletions cut 7 bases from V and 5 bases from J, with 15 bases between. The germline gives CDR1 SNHLY, CDR2 FYNNEI. In nucleotides, the CDR3 is TGTGCCAGCATGGGATTGACCGAAGATCAGCCCCAGCATTTT. As protein: CASMGLTEDQPQHF.

In its sample, this clonotype was seen a few times. The chain combines TRBV21-1 with TRBJ2-7. TRBV21-1 is a pseudogene segment. The CDR3 covers 15 residues. This chain's CDR3 is CASSKGPVITYEQYF. The CDR3 nucleotides are TGTGCCAGCAGCAAAGGGCCGGTCATAACCTACGAGCAGTACTTC.

This clonotype was seen a handful of times. The J gene is TRBJ1-5, the V gene TRBV28; D remains unclear. This CDR3 region has 15 residues. In germline, CDR1 is MDHEN, CDR2 SYDVKM. Trimming pared 3 bases from V and 0 bases from J, leaving 9 bases between. CDR3 residues: CASSLLVSSNQPQHF. The CDR3 DNA sequence: TGTGCCAGCAGTTTGTTAGTGAGTAGCAATCAGCCCCAGCATTTT.

This clonotype has only a few counts. The chain carries TRBV12-3 or TRBV12-4 and TRBJ2-2, with 7 nucleotides matching TRBD1. CDR3 size: 15 residues. The J segment lost 2 bases and the V segment lost 4 bases, leaving 4 bases of the junction unmatched. CDR3 DNA sequence: TGTGCCAGCAGTTCCCGGGACAGTAACACCGGGGAGCTGTTTTTT. This codes for CASSSRDSNTGELFF.

The chain is built from TRBV5-5 and TRBJ2-1; a possible D gene is TRBD2 (6 bases). Germline CDR1 is SGHKS and CDR2 is YYEKEE (reference sequence). Deletions cut 4 bases from V and 5 bases from J, with 19 bases between. This CDR3 contains 16 residues. DNA for the CDR3: TGTGCCAGCAGCCAATCCGCGGGGTTAAGCCACAATGAGCAGTTCTTC. This encodes CASSQSAGLSHNEQFF.

There are a few counts of this clonotype. The chain carries TRBV28 and TRBJ1-2, with a tentative D call TRBD1 (6 bases). Germline lookup yields CDR1 MDHEN and CDR2 SYDVKM. CDR3 size: 13 residues. Trimming left V 3 bases short and J 8 bases short, with 13 bases between. In nucleotides, the CDR3 is TGTGCCAGCAGTTTTCGGGGGGCAGGGGGCTACACCTTC. It codes for CASSFRGAGGYTF.

There are a few counts of this clonotype. This chain connects TRBV7-9 to TRBJ1-2; TRBD1 agrees at 8 bases. Germline loops: CDR1 SEHNR, CDR2 FQNEAQ (reference sequence). Trimming took 5 bases from V and 4 from J; bases not matched to a gene: 3. The CDR3 length is 13 residues. The CDR3 nucleotides read TGTGCCAGCAGCAGACAGGGGTCCTATGGCTACACCTTC. Encoded protein: CASSRQGSYGYTF.

This clonotype has just a few counts. V and J are TRBV5-1 and TRBJ2-7; 11 bases agree with TRBD1. The length of the CDR3 is 18 residues. Germline values: CDR1 SGHRS, CDR2 YFSETQ. J gave up 2 bases and V 0 bases, and 10 bases lay outside the gene matches. Here the CDR3 DNA reads TGCGCCAGCAGCTTGGCCTCTTACGGGGACAGGGGGACCTACGAGCAGTACTTC. This translates into CASSLASYGDRGTYEQYF.

This clonotype has at least ten counts. The chain is built from TRBV4-2 and TRBJ2-4, with D unclear. CDR1 is LGHNA, CDR2 YNFKEQ, per germline. V lost 0 bases and J lost 1, with 10 bases in between. The CDR3 is made up of 16 amino acids. The CDR3 DNA reads TGTGCCAGCAGCCAAGAGGTCGGGCTGGCCAAAAACATTCAGTACTTC. It yields the protein CASSQEVGLAKNIQYF.

This clonotype has just one count. The J gene is TRBJ2-3, the V gene TRBV7-8, with 8 bases identical to TRBD2. The junction had 9 bases not matched to a gene; V was cut back by 2 bases and J by 11 bases. CDR3 size: 14 residues. CDR1 is SGHVS, CDR2 FQNEAQ, per germline. Here the CDR3 DNA reads TGTGCCAGCAGCTTACTTGCGGGAGGAACTGTGCAGTATTTT. Encoded protein: CASSLLAGGTVQYF.

Only a few counts were recorded for this clonotype. The rearrangement links TRBV6-2 or TRBV6-3 to TRBJ2-1; D call uncertain. The CDR3 covers 11 residues. CDR1 is MNHEY, CDR2 SVGEGT, per germline. The V and J ends lost 5 bases and 10 bases respectively, with 9 bases between them. DNA of the CDR3: TGTGCCAGCAGTCCCCGGCGGGAGCAGTTCTTC. This gives the protein CASSPRREQFF.

The V gene is TRBV20-1, the J gene TRBJ1-1; D gene uncertain. In germline, CDR1 is DFQATT, CDR2 SNEGSKA (reference sequence). This CDR3 region has 14 residues. Trimming pared 5 bases from V and 1 base from J, leaving 14 bases between. The chain's CDR3 is CSAGVGSTNTEAFF. CDR3 sequence (DNA): TGCAGTGCTGGAGTCGGAAGCACGAACACTGAAGCTTTCTTT.